This TCR beta chain was retrieved from a study of cytomegalovirus exposure and HLA in healthy donors (dated by TCRdb to the late 2010s). Context from the whole study: In an earlier analysis of several hundred of the donors, 276 Gb of sequence data and 90 million to 130 million unique TCR beta sequences from roughly 190 million T cells were reported. An early release that covered fewer than 800 HLA-typed donors contained approximately 300 gigabases of sequencing data and 85 million to 100 million unique TCR sequences. The genetic ancestry cluster associated with self-reported Caucasian donors included 81% of the approximately 410 genotyped donors. The study was designed to test whether signatures of past pathogen exposure could be identified by cataloging public T cell receptors. Using immunosequencing, the study profiled T cell repertoires from around 670 subjects and related those repertoires to cytomegalovirus serostatus. Along with the roughly 610-subject first cohort, a separate validation cohort of more than 90 different subjects was used. The study combined high-throughput TCR immunosequencing, statistical association of individual TCRs with disease status, and machine learning to predict cytomegalovirus infection status. A later analysis re-examined previously published TCR beta repertoires from 610 or so donors and added high-resolution HLA genotyping to investigate patterns of TCR occurrence. In the later analysis, no new phenotypic data were used to find candidate immune exposures; instead, reliance was placed on TCR beta sequences and their occurrence across donors. In an earlier analysis of roughly 540 of the donors, high-throughput TCR beta sequencing was used to judge whether each TCR beta V gene segment behaved as functional or pseudogenic. Donor age, sex, ethnicity and CMV serostatus were compiled alongside the repertoire data. In a later genetic analysis, genome-wide SNP genotypes for about 55% of the roughly 700 donors were used, and that subset was treated as a discovery cohort. Every discovery cohort repertoire had been produced on one sequencing platform. Class I and class II HLA loci were covered by the typing at four-digit resolution. The number of donors typed differed by locus, with roughly 620-630 for A, B, C, DRB1 and DQB1, roughly 520 for DQA1, 606 for DPA1, and about 450 for DPB1. Several DR-DQ haplotypes were handled as single units for association and clustering because linkage in the cohort was strong. Among several hundred genotyped donors of the cohort, an average of around 220,000 unique TCR beta nucleotide sequences was sequenced per donor, of which approximately 19% were non-productive. What the work shows at the level of the full study, not this receptor alone: Linkage disequilibrium might explain the correlated functional status among segregating V segments, but an unknown experimental factor could not be excluded. A group of highly shared sequence variants was considered likely to be a technical artifact of the sequencing pipeline. In a later analysis, the rate of TCR association differed among HLA loci, with DRB1 alleles having the most associated TCRs and HLA-C alleles having the fewest. Because the 87-base-pair reads could not distinguish some IMGT-functional V segments, including TRBV6-2 and TRBV6-3, those segments were excluded. In vitro tests confirmed that three of the cytomegalovirus-associated TCR beta chains recognize cytomegalovirus antigens. Several of the top co-occurrence clusters appeared to be linked to parvovirus B19, influenza, CMV and Epstein-Barr virus, according to a later analysis. Sequencing depth was assumed to be roughly uniform across donors in the presence/absence analyses, though that assumption may not hold. In a later analysis, HLA-associated TCR beta chains were found to be more clonally expanded and to have lower generation probabilities than equally common non-associated chains. When HLA alleles, especially DR and DQ, strongly co-occurred, TCR associations were difficult to assign to individual alleles. In the study, around 150 TCR beta chains were listed as associated with cytomegalovirus. In a later genetic analysis, a missense DCLRE1C variant was associated with V-gene and J-gene trimming of TCR beta chains, and the association was replicated in an independent cohort. An earlier analysis of 587 of the donors showed that most TCR beta V segments appeared in productive rearrangements either about 90% or about 30% of the time, which broadly matched IMGT annotations. Specific HLA alleles were associated with roughly 16,000 TCR beta sequences at a false discovery rate of 0.05 in a later analysis. Most TCR sequences were seen in very few donors, while some public TCRs were found in many individuals. In a later genetic analysis, fewer N-insertions in productive TCRs were reported among donors in an Asian-associated ancestry cluster than the approximately 670-donor mean. Because some donors lacked HLA typing at each locus, the association tests relied only on the typed subset. Seventeen rarely observed V segments, including chromosome 9 orphons, were excluded from the earlier analysis of approximately 600 of the donors because counts were too low. For the cohort, immune exposure information was limited to CMV serostatus. The cohort was sequenced for TCR beta chains only, and without alpha or paired-chain data the features that could be detected were limited. A further reported finding was that TCR beta sequences accurately predicted the HLA-A and HLA-B alleles for most subjects in the first cohort. Cytomegalovirus status was reported to be diagnosed by the classifier with high specificity and sensitivity in both the original and validation cohorts. According to a later analysis, most CMV-associated TCR beta chains appeared to be HLA-restricted, and the HLA associations seemed to be driven largely by CMV exposure. According to the authors, the approach could potentially be generalized to other disease states and immunological phenotypes.

Trimming removed 4 bases from V and 5 bases from J; the gene matches leave 6 bases unexplained. The CDR3, cysteine through phenylalanine, is 15 amino acids long. The only DNA kept is the CDR3, 45 bases in frame from the first base. Based on the germline V gene, the CDR1 and CDR2 sequences are MGHDK and SYGVNS. Receptors were amplified or captured by the immunoSEQ multiplex PCR assay. A mixture of 60 forward primers for TCR Vbeta segments and 13 reverse primers for TCR Jbeta segments was used in the multiplex PCR. Amplification of the CDR3 region of rearranged TCR beta genes was performed with a multiplex PCR assay on genomic DNA. Amplified TCR beta libraries were sequenced as 87-base-pair reads on the Illumina HiSeq System. The authors processed their data as follows. In a later analysis, some 80 million unique TCR beta chains were counted across the 690 or so repertoires, and about 9.9 million of these chains were shared by at least two donors. A nearest-neighbor algorithm error-corrected the raw reads and collapsed the reads into unique sequences, merging closely related sequences to remove PCR and sequencing errors. To assign V, D and J gene segments, CDR3 sequences were aligned to IMGT reference sequences. For a sequence to be retained, a match of at least six nucleotides to both a V gene segment and a J gene segment was required. A rearrangement counted as productive if the CDR3 had no stop codons and remained in frame with V and J, and every other rearrangement counted as non-productive. Following IMGT convention, CDR3 was defined as the stretch from the second conserved V-encoded cysteine up to the conserved J-encoded phenylalanine. The earlier analysis of about 560 of the donors excluded any sequence lacking an unambiguous match to a single V gene segment. In an earlier analysis of 587 of the donors, a V segment was called functional when productive rearrangements were above 56.7%, and segregating when the standard deviation between donors exceeded 5%. A statistical classification framework was built for diagnosing cytomegalovirus status from the catalog of TCR beta chain sequences. A later analysis assigned V and J genes by comparing TCR nucleotide sequences with IMGT/GENE-DB human TR gene sequences. Using the TCRdist pipeline, a later analysis assigned CDR3 sequences along with most-parsimonious VDJ recombination scenarios. In a later analysis, each TCR beta chain was defined by its CDR3 amino acid sequence together with its V-gene family, and reads without a unique V-gene family were excluded. As a way to deal with suspected cross-contamination and a sequencing artifact, a later analysis dropped 640 or so nucleotide sequences that were highly shared and had low generation probability. In a later analysis, a clonal expansion index for each public chain was calculated from normalized within-repertoire ranks of inferred template counts. Generation probabilities in a later analysis came from a VDJ recombination model fitted to out-of-frame rearrangements, and those results were checked against IGoR. In a later analysis, TCR-TCR, TCR-HLA and TCR-CMV co-occurrence was scored with hypergeometric tests, and a repertoire-size bias correction was applied to TCR pairs. To estimate false discovery rates, a later analysis permuted the HLA or CMV assignments 20 times. A later analysis grouped co-occurring TCRs with DBSCAN, adding TCRdist sequence similarity when clustering within HLA-allele-positive subsets. Repertoires with fewer than 30,000 or more than 120,000 public chains, plus five repertoires with anomalous nucleotide sharing, were excluded from co-occurrence clustering. This is the immuneACCESS table as TCRdb keeps it, with only in-frame sequences that have V and J called. A part of the clones is gone; compared with another copy, unresolved V genes explain less than half, and the rest is unexplained. The D gene and trimming were derived from the DNA, and the V and J assignments and clone size from that table. Counted in this sample were roughly 67,000 clones; around 80% of them appeared once. 9.7% of the sample belongs to the ten largest clones.

In total, 630 or so healthy bone marrow donors made up the cohort. At the time of sampling, all cohort members were nominally healthy, though unrecorded immune exposures were likely present. The donor tested CMV seronegative and was one of the 352 seronegative cohort members. Each donor provided a peripheral blood sample, and peripheral blood mononuclear cells were used for TCR beta sequencing. Genomic DNA was extracted from the blood cell samples with the Qiagen DNeasy Blood Extraction Kit. As for this clone: Its antigen is unknown. No quality values exist for individual bases; no much larger clone is one base distant.

Sample: PBMCs. The chain joins TRBV25-1 to TRBJ2-1; TRBD1 fits 9 bases in the junction. The sequence derives from a man aged 40-55 years in good health and CMV-seronegative. The CDR3 corresponds to CASSVPGTGNNEQFF. In nucleotide form, the sequence is TGTGCCAGCAGTGTCCCCGGGACAGGGAACAATGAGCAGTTCTTC.